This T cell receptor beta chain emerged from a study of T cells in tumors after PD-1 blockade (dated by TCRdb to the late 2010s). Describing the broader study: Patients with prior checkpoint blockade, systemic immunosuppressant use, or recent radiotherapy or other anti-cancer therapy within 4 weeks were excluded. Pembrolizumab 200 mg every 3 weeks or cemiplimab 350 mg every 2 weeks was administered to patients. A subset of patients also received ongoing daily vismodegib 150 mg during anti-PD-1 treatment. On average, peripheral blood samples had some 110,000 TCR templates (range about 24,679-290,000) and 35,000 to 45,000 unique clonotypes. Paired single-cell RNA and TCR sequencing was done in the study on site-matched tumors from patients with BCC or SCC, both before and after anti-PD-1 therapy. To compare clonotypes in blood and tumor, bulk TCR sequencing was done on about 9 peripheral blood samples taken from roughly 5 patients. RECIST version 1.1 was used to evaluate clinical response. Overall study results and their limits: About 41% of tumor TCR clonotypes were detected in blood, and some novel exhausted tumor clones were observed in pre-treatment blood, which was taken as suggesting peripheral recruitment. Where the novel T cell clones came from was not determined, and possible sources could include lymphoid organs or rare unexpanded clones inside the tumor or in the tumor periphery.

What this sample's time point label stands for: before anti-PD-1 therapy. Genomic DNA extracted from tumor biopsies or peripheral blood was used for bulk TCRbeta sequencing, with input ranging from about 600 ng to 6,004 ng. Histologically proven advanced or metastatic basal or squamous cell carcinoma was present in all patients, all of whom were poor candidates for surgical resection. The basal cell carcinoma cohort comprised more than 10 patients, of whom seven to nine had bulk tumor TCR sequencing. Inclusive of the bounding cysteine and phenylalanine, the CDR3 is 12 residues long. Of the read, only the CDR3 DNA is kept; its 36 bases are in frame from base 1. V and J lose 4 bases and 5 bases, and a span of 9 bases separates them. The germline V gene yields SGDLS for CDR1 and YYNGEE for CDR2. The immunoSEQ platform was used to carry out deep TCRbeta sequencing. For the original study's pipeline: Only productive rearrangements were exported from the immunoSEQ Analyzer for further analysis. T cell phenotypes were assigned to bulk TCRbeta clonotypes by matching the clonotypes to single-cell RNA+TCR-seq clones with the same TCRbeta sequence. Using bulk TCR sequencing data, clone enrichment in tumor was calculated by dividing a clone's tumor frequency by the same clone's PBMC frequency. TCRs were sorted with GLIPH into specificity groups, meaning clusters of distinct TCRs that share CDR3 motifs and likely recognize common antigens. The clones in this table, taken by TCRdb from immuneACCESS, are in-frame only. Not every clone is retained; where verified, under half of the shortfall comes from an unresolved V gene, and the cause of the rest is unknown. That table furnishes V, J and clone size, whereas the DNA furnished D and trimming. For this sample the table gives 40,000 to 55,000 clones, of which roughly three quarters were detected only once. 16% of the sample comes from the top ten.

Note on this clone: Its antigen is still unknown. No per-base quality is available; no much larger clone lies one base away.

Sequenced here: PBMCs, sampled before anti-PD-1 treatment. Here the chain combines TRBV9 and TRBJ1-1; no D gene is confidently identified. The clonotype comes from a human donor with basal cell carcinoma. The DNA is TGTGCCAGCAGCCCGTCGTTTACTGAAGCTTTCTTT. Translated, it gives CASSPSFTEAFF.